The clone carrying this TCR beta chain turned up a few times. The antigen remains undetermined. This sample is drawn from a study of radiotherapy plus CTLA-4 blockade in lung cancer. Study-wide background: There were objective responses in 18% of patients, and over 25% had disease control.

The repertoire was sequenced with immunoSEQ multiplex PCR; TCRdb's copy has only in-frame clones and lacks some. This sample has tens of thousands of clones; roughly 77% occur once, and the top ten carry 8.5%. People whose metastatic non-small-cell lung cancer was chemo-refractory got focal radiation along with CTLA-4 blockade by ipilimumab. Study conclusions and caveats: In blood, after radiotherapy plus ipilimumab, tumor-derived TCR clones expanded.

The clonotype was recovered from a human donor with non-small cell lung cancer who had a complete response to radiotherapy plus ipilimumab. Sample: peripheral blood, taken from a patient treated with radiotherapy plus ipilimumab.

For the CDR3, the DNA is TGTGCCAGCAGCTTAGGCAGATTGAACACTGAAGCTTTCTTT. It is translated as CASSLGRLNTEAFF. The gene calls are TRBV7-6 and TRBJ1-1; D is unclear. Deletions cut 1 base from V and 0 bases from J, with 6 bases between. The length of the CDR3 is 14 residues. CDR1 SGHVS and CDR2 FNYEAQ come from the germline V gene.